This record concerns one T cell receptor (beta chain) sequence. Its antigen remains unknown. The record originates from a study of PD-1 blockade in classical Hodgkin lymphoma. Background on the study: The patients were dosed with nivolumab 3 mg/kg, infused intravenously every 2 weeks.

Each and every patient relapsed after autologous stem cell transplantation, and patients got differing brentuximab vedotin exposure. Through magnetic negative selection, CD8+ T cells were separated from PBMCs that had been thawed. Broader study findings: Exclusion applied to patients who initiated nivolumab less than 1 year following ASCT. Complete responders possessed baseline diversity comparable to newly diagnosed patients.

With 1 base removed from V and 2 bases from J, the gap between germline ends came to 12 bases. There are 15 residues in the CDR3. Germline assignment: CDR1 SGHTA and CDR2 FQGNSA. Clones were sequenced by immunoSEQ multiplex PCR, and TCRdb holds only the in-frame ones, with some missing. The sample contains around 12,000 clones, roughly three quarters of which appear only once. This TCR was recovered from a human donor with classical Hodgkin lymphoma. The gene calls are TRBV7-2 and TRBJ2-7; D possibly uses TRBD1 or TRBD2 (6 bases each). Sequenced material: CD8+ T cells from blood, taken at baseline. This CDR3 is CASSLVVGGPYEQYF. The CDR3 nucleotides read TGTGCCAGCAGCTTAGTCGTGGGGGGCCCCTACGAGCAGTACTTC.